What follows are 2 T cell receptor beta chains derived from one specimen sequenced in a study of shared clonotypes between healthy human individuals. CD45RO negativity and positive selection for CCR7 defined naive CD8 cells, a population that excluded terminally differentiated effector memory CD45RA+ cells. Measured with immunoSEQ multiplex PCR; TCRdb has only the in-frame clones, and not every one. The sample includes roughly 2 million clones, roughly 94% of them seen just once. The sequencing input was naive CD8+ T cells sorted from blood. The receptors stem from a man between 18 and 29 years old in good health.

This chain joins TRBV29-1 and TRBJ2-7; D possibly corresponds to TRBD1 (6 bases). The CDR3 runs 14 residues. Between the trimmed V and J ends, which lost 5 bases and 0 bases, there was a span of 14 bases. CDR1 and CDR2 from the germline V gene are SQVTM and ANQGSEA. CDR3 sequence (DNA): TGCAGCGTTCAGGACAGAAGAAGCTCCTACGAGCAGTACTTC. Amino acid sequence: CSVQDRRSSYEQYF.

This chain uses TRBV7-9 with TRBJ2-1; 7 bases fit TRBD2. This CDR3 has 13 residues. Looked up from germline, CDR1 is SEHNR and CDR2 is FQNEAQ (reference sequence). V was pared by 5 bases and J by 12 bases, with 10 bases of the junction left unmatched. DNA for the CDR3: TGTGCCAGCAGCCCAAGGGACTACGGTGGGCAGTTCTTC. Its translation is CASSPRDYGGQFF.